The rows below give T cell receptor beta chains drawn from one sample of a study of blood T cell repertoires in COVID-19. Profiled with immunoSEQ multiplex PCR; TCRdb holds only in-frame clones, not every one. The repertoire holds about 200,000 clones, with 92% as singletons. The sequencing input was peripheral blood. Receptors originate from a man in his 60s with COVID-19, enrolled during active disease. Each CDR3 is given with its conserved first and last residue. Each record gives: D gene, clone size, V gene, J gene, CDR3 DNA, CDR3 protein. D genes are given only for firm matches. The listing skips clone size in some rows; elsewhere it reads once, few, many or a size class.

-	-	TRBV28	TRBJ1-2	TGTGCCAGCAGTTTATTGGTTTGGCGGTCAGTAACTCTAGTTGGCTACACCTTC	CASSLLVWRSVTLVGYTF
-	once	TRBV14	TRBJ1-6	TGTGCCAGCAGCCAAGAAGCTCCTAATTCACCCCTCCACTTT	CASSQEAPNSPLHF
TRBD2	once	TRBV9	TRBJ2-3	TGTGCCAGCAGCGTCCCCGGAGCGGGAGGGGCAGATACGCAGTATTTT	CASSVPGAGGADTQYF
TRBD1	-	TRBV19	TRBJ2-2	TGTGCCAGTAGTAAGCTGGGACAGGGGAACACCGGGGAGCTGTTTTTT	CASSKLGQGNTGELFF
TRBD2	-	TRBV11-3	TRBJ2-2	TGTGCCAGCAGCAGCGGACTAGCGGGGGGGTCCGGGGAGCTGTTTTTT	CASSSGLAGGSGELFF
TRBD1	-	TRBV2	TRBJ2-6	TGTGCCACCAACAGGGGGCCTGGGGCCAACGTCCTGACTTTC	CATNRGPGANVLTF
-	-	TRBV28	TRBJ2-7	TGTGCCAGCAGTGCTCAGGCCCCATACTCCTACGAGCAGTACTTC	CASSAQAPYSYEQYF
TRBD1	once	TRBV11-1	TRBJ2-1	TGTGCCAGCAGGCGGACAGGGTGGGACAATGAGCAGTTCTTC	CASRRTGWDNEQFF
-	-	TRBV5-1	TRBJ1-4	TGCGCCAGCAGCTTGTTGGTATCGGAGGGCGGTGAAAAACTGTTTTTT	CASSLLVSEGGEKLFF
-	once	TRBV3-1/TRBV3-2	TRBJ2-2	TGTGCCAGCAGCCAAACCCTTTCGGAGAGGGACACCGGGGAGCTGTTTTTT	CASSQTLSERDTGELFF
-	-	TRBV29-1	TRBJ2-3	TGCAGCGTTGAAGTCCAGGGGTATAGCACAGATACGCAGTATTTT	CSVEVQGYSTDTQYF
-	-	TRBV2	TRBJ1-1	TGTGCCAGCATCCTTGAGGGCAGTCTTGGTCGATTGACTGAAGCTTTCTTT	CASILEGSLGRLTEAFF
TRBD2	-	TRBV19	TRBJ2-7	TGTGCCAGCGCCCCGGGAGAAGCGGGAGGTTACGAGCAGTACTTC	CASAPGEAGGYEQYF
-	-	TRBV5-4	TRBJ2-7	TGTGCCAGCGGAACCCGGGACATCGTTCCCTACGAGCAGTACTTC	CASGTRDIVPYEQYF
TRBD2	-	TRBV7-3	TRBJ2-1	TGTGCCAGCAGCTCGGGACTAGCGGGAACAGTTGAGCAGTTCTTC	CASSSGLAGTVEQFF
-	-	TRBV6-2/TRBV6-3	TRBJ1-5	TGTGCCAGCAGCACGGACAGCTCCCTAGGCCCCTTCCAGCCCCAGCATTTT	CASSTDSSLGPFQPQHF
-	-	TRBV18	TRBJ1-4	TGTGCCAGCTCACCAAGGGAGGGAACTAATGAAAAACTGTTTTTT	CASSPREGTNEKLFF
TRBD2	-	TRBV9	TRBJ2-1	TGTGCCAGCAGCGCAACTAGCGGGAAGGTCAATGAGCAGTTCTTC	CASSATSGKVNEQFF
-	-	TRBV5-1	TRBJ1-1	TGCGCCAGCAGCTTGGTATACGGGACTGAAGCTTTCTTT	CASSLVYGTEAFF
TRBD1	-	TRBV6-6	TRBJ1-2	TGTGCCAGCAGCCCCGGGACAGGGGCTAACTATGGCTACACCTTC	CASSPGTGANYGYTF
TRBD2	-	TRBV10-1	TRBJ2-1	TGCGCCAGCAGGCAAAGTACCACTAGCGGGAGCAATGAGCAGTTCTTC	CASRQSTTSGSNEQFF
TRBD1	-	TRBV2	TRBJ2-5	TGTGCCAGCATCGGACAGGGGGTAGGGAGAGAGACCCAGTACTTC	CASIGQGVGRETQYF
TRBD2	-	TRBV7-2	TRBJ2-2	TGTGCCAGCAGCTTAATGGCGGGAGAAACCGGGGAGCTGTTTTTT	CASSLMAGETGELFF
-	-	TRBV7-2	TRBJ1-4	TGTGCCAGCAGCCTGGAAGTCACGCGGGAAAAACTGTTTTTT	CASSLEVTREKLFF
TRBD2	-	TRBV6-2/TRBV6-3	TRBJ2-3	TGTGCCAGCAGTTTACCGGGAGGGCCAACAGATACGCAGTATTTT	CASSLPGGPTDTQYF
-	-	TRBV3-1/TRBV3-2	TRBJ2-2	TGTGCCAGCAGCCAGGGCCCCTTTGGGGAGCTGTTTTTT	CASSQGPFGELFF
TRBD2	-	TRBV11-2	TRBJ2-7	TGTGCCAGCAGCTTAGAGGGACTAGCTGTTTACGAGCAGTACTTC	CASSLEGLAVYEQYF
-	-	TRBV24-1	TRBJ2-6	TGTGCCACCAGTGATTTTGGAGCCTCTGGGGCCAACGTCCTGACTTTC	CATSDFGASGANVLTF
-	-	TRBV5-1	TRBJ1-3	TGCGCCAGCAGCCCCCGGGACACCGTCTCTGGAAACACCATATATTTT	CASSPRDTVSGNTIYF
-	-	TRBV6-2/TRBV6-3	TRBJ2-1	TGTGCCAGCAGTCGTGGGAGGTCGCGGAATGAGCAGTTCTTC	CASSRGRSRNEQFF